This T cell receptor (beta chain) was recovered during a study of cytomegalovirus exposure and HLA in healthy donors. Study-wide points: Sequencing depth roughly uniform across donors was assumed in presence/absence analyses.

This PCR relied on a set of 60 Vbeta primers and 13 Jbeta primers. Per the original methods: Later, 65 million to 90 million unique TCR beta chains were counted in an analysis, and 10 million to 12 million of them were shared. This table comes from immunoSEQ multiplex PCR, and its TCRdb copy is limited to in-frame clones, with some not included. The V and J calls and clone size are taken from that table; D and trimming were inferred from the DNA. Recorded for this sample: about 34,000 clones. The CDR3 runs 14 residues. V dropped 3 bases and J dropped 1; count of bases not matched to a gene: 0. CDR1 is SGHRS and CDR2 is YFSETQ in the germline V gene. Concerning this clone itself: The antigen remains undetermined.

Though probably carrying unrecorded immune exposures, donors were nominally healthy at sampling. For the donor in question, CMV serostatus went unrecorded. The sample taken for sequencing was PBMCs. The chain joins TRBV5-1 to TRBJ2-7; 11 bases line up with TRBD1. The sequence was obtained from a human donor in good health. The CDR3 coding sequence is TGCGCCAGCAGCTGGGACAGGGGGTCCTACGAGCAGTACTTC. Protein product: CASSWDRGSYEQYF.